A single sample is the source of the 5 T cell receptor beta chains below, sequenced in a study of beta chain features in type 1 diabetes. Study-wide findings and caveats: Moderate yet significant TCRB CDR3 shortening was seen in Type 1 diabetes patients in all four CD4+ subsets.

No antigens are known for them. Reverse transcribing all isolated RNA meant expressed TCRB transcripts were sequenced. TCRdb's table, derived via immunoSEQ multiplex PCR, lists solely in-frame clones and lacks some. Of hundreds of thousands of clones in the sample, around 15% were seen once. The sequenced sample consisted of naive CD4+ T cells from blood. Receptor source: a man aged 18 to 30 with type 1 diabetes.

This clone has just a few counts. The V gene is TRBV10-3, the J gene TRBJ2-2, with 8 bases aligning to TRBD1. The CDR3 covers 17 residues. The junction had 11 bases not matched to a gene; V was cut back by 8 bases and J by 0 bases. Germline lookup yields CDR1 ENHRY and CDR2 SYGVKD. CDR3: CAIYAQGATANTGELFF. The CDR3 nucleotides read TGTGCCATCTACGCCCAGGGGGCTACTGCGAACACCGGGGAGCTGTTTTTT.

This clone was observed a handful of times. The V call is TRBV2, the J call TRBJ2-7; D is uncertain. The V end lost 6 bases, the J end lost 0 bases, and 18 bases lay between the germline ends. CDR1 and CDR2 from the germline V gene are SNHLY and FYNNEI. This CDR3 is 16 amino acids long. CDR3 sequence reads: CASRDFLGFSSYEQYF. The CDR3 coding sequence is TGTGCCAGCAGAGACTTCCTAGGTTTTAGCTCCTACGAGCAGTACTTC.

This sequence joins TRBV5-1 and TRBJ1-1; D unresolved. The V end lost 1 base, the J end lost 7 bases, and 14 bases lay between the germline ends. Germline assignment: CDR1 SGHRS and CDR2 YFSETQ. The CDR3 runs to 14 residues. DNA of the CDR3: TGCGCCAGCAGCTTGACGCCGGCTACACGTGAAGCTTTCTTT. Translation gives CASSLTPATREAFF.

The chain has TRBV2 and TRBJ2-7, with a tentative D call TRBD2 (7 bases). CDR1 and CDR2 from the germline V gene are SNHLY and FYNNEI. V was cut by 7 bases and J by 7 bases, with 20 bases left in between. CDR3 length equals 14 residues. CDR3 protein: CASTEWGGLGEQYF. The CDR3 DNA is TGTGCCAGCACCGAGTGGGGGGGGCTGGGAGAGCAGTACTTC. The full variable domain, in which reference TRBV2 and TRBJ2-7 provide the parts outside the CDR3, is EPEVTQTPSHQVTQMGQEVILRCVPISNHLYFYWYRQILGQKVEFLVSFYNNEISEKSEIFDDQFSVERPDGSNFTLKIRSTKLEDSAMYFCASTEWGGLGEQYFGPGTRLTVT.

This clone was observed a handful of times. This chain uses TRBV15 with TRBJ2-4, with TRBD1 as a possible D gene (6 bases). The ends were cut back, 5 bases at V and 6 bases at J, with 23 bases in the middle. CDR3 size: 17 residues. In germline, CDR1 is LNHNV, CDR2 YYDKDF (reference sequence). CDR3 sequence reads: CATSLRDGGRSINIQYF. CDR3 sequence (DNA): TGTGCCACCAGCTTACGAGATGGGGGCAGGTCTATAAACATTCAGTACTTC.